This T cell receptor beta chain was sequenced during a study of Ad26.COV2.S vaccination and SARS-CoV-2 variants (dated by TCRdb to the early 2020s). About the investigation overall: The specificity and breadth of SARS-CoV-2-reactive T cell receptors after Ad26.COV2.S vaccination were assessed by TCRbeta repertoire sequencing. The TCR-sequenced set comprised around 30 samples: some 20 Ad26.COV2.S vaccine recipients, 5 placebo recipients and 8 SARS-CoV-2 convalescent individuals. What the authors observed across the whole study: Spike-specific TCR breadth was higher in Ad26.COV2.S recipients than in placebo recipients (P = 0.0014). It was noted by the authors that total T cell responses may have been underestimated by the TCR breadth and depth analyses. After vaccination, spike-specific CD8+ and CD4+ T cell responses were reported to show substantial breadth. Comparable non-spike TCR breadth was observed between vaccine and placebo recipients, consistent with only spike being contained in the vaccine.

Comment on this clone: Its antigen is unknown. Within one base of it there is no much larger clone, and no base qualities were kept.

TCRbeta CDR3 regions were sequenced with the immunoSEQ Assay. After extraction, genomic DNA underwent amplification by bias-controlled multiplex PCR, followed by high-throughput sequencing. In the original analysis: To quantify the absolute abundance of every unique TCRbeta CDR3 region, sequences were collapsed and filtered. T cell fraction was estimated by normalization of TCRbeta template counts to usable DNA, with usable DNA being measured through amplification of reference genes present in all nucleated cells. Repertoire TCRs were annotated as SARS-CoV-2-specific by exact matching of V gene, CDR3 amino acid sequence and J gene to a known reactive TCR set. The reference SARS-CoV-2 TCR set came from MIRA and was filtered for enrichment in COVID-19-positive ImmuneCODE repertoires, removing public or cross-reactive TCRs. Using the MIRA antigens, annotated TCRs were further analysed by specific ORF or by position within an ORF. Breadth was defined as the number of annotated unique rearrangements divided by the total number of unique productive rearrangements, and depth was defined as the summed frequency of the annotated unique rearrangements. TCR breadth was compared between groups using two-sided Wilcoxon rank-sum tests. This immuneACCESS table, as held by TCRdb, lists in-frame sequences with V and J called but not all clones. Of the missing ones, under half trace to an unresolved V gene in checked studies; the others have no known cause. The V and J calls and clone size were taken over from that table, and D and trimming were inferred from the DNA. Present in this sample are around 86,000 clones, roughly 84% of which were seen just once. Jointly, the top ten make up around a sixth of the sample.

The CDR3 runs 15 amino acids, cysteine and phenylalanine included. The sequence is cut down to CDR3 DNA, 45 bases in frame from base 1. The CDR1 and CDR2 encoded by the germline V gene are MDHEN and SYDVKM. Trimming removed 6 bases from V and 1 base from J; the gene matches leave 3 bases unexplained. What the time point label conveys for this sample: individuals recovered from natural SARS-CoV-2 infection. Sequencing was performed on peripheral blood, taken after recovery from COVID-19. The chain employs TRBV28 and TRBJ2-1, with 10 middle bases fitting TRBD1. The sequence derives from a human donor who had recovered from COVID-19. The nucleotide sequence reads TGTGCCAGCAGACGACAGGGGGCGTCCTACAATGAGCAGTTCTTC. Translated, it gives CASRRQGASYNEQFF. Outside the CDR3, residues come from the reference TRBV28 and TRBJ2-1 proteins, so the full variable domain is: DVKVTQSSRYLVKRTGEKVFLECVQDMDHENMFWYRQDPGLGLRLIYFSYDVKMKEKGDIPEGYSVSREKKERFSLILESASTNQTSMYLCASRRQGASYNEQFFGPGTRLTVL.